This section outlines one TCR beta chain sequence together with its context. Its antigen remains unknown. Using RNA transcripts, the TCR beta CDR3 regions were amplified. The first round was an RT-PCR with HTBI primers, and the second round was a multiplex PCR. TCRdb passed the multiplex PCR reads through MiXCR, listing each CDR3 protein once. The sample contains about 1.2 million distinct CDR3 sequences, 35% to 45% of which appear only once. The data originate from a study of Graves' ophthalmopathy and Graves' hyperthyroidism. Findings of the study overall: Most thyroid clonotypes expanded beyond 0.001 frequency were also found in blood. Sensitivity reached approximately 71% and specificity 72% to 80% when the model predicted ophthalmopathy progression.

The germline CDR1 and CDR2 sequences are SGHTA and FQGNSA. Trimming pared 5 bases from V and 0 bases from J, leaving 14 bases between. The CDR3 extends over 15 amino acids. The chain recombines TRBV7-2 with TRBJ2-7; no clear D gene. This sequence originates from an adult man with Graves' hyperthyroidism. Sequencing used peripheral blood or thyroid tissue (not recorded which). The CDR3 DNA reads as TGTGCCAGCAGCCCTAAAGGGTCGTCCTCCTACGAGCAGTACTTC. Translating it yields CASSPKGSSSYEQYF.